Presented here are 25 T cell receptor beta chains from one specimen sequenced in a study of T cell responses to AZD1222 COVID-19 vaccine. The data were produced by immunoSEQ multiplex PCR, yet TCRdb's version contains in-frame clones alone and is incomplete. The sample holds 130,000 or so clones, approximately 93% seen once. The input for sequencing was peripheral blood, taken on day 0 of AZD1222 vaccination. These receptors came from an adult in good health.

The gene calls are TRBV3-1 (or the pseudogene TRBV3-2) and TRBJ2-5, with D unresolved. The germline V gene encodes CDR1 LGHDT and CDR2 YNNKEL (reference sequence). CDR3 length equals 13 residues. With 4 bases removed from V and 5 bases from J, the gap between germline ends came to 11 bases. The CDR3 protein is CASSPSVLETQYF. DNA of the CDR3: TGTGCCAGCAGCCCAAGCGTCCTGGAGACCCAGTACTTC.

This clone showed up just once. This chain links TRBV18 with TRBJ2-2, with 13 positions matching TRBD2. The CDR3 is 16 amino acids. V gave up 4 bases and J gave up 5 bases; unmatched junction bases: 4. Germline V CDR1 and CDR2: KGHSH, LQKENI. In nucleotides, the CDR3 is TGTGCCAGCTCACTTCGACTAGCGGGGGGAACCGGGGAGCTGTTTTTT. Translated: CASSLRLAGGTGELFF.

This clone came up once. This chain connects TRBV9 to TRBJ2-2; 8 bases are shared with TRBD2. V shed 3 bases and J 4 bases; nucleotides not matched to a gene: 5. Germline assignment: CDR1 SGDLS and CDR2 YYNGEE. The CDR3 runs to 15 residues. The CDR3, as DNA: TGTGCCAGCAGCGAGTTAGCGGGACCCACCGGGGAGCTGTTTTTT. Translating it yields CASSELAGPTGELFF.

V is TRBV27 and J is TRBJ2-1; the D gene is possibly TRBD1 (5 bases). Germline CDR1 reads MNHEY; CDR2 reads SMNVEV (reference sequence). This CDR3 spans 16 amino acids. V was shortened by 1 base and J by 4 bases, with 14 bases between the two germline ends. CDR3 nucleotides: TGTGCCAGCAGTTTATATTCGGCAGGGTCATACAATGAGCAGTTCTTC. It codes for CASSLYSAGSYNEQFF.

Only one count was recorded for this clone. The CDR3 DNA sequence: TGTGCCAGCAGCCCAGGGGTTCGGCGTCAGTATGGCTACACCTTC. Its protein product is CASSPGVRRQYGYTF. V gene TRBV3-1 (or the pseudogene TRBV3-2) combines with J gene TRBJ1-2, with D perhaps TRBD1 (6 bases). Germline V lookup: CDR1 LGHDT, CDR2 YNNKEL (reference sequence). Trimming left V 4 bases short and J 5 bases short, with 17 bases between. CDR3 length equals 15 residues.

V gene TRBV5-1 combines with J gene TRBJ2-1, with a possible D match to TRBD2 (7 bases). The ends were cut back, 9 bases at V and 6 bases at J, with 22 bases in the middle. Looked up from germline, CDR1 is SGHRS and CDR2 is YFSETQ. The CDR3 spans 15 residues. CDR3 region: CATSLTGGRRNEQFF. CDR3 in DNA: TGCGCCACCTCTCTGACCGGGGGGCGTCGCAATGAGCAGTTCTTC.

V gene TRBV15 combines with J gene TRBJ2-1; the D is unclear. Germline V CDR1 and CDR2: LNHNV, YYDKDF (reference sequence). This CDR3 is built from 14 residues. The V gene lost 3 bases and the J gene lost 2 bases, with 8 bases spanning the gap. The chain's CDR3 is CATSSRFPYNEQFF. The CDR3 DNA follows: TGTGCCACCAGCAGTAGATTCCCCTACAATGAGCAGTTCTTC.

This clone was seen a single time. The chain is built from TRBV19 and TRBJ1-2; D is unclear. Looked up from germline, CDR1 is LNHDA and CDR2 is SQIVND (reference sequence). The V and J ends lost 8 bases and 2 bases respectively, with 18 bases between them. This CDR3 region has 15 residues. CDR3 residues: CASQRELGWNYGYTF. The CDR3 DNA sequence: TGTGCCAGTCAGAGAGAGCTAGGGTGGAACTATGGCTACACCTTC.

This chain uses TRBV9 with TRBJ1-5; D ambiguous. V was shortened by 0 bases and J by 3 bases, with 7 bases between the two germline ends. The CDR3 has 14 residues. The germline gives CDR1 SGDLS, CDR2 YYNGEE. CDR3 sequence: CASSVAPHNQPQHF. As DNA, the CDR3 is TGTGCCAGCAGCGTAGCACCGCACAATCAGCCCCAGCATTTT. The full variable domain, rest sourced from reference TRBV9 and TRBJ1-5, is DSGVTQTPKHLITATGQRVTLRCSPRSGDLSVYWYQQSLDQGLQFLIQYYNGEERAKGNILERFSAQQFPDLHSELNLSSLELGDSALYFCASSVAPHNQPQHFGDGTRLSIL.

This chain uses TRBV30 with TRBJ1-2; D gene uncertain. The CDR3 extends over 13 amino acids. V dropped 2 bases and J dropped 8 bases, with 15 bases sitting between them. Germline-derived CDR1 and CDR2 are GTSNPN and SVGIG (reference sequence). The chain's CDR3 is CAWSTNLVLGYTF. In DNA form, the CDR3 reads TGTGCCTGGAGTACAAATCTTGTCCTGGGCTACACCTTC.

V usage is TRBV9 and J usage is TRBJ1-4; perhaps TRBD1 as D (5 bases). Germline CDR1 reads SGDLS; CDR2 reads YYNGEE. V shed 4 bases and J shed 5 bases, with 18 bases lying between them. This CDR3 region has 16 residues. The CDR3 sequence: CASSPSGGRPNEKLFF. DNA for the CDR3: TGTGCCAGCAGCCCCTCGGGGGGACGCCCAAATGAAAAACTGTTTTTT.

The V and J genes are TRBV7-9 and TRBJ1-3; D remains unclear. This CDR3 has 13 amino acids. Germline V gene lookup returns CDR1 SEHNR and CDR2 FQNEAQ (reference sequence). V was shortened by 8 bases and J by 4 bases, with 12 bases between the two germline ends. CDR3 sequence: CASQAGEGNTIYF. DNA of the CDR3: TGTGCCAGCCAGGCGGGAGAAGGAAACACCATATATTTT.

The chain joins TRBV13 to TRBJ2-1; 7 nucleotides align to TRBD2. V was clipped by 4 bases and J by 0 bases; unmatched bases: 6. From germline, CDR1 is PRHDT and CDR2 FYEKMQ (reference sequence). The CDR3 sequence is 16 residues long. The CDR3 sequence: CASSSIGGSSYNEQFF. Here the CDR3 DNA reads TGTGCCAGCAGCTCCATCGGGGGGAGCTCCTACAATGAGCAGTTCTTC.

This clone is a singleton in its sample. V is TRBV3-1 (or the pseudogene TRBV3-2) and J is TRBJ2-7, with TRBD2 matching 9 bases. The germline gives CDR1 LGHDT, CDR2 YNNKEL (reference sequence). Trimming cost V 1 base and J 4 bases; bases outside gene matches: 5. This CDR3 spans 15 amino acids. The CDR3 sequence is CASSQAPAGGYEQYF. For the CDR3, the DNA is TGTGCCAGCAGCCAAGCGCCAGCGGGAGGATACGAGCAGTACTTC.

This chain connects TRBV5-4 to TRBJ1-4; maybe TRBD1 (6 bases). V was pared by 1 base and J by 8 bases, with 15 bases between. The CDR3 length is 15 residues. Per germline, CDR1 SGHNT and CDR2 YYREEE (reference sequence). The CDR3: CASSLSGQGFEKLFF. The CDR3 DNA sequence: TGTGCCAGCAGCTTGTCGGGACAAGGGTTCGAAAAACTGTTTTTT.

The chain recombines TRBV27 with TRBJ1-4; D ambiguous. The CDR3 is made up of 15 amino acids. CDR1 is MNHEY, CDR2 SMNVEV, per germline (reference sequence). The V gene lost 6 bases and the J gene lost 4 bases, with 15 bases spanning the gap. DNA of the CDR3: TGTGCCAGCAGGCCTAACACAGCGCATAATGAAAAACTGTTTTTT. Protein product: CASRPNTAHNEKLFF.

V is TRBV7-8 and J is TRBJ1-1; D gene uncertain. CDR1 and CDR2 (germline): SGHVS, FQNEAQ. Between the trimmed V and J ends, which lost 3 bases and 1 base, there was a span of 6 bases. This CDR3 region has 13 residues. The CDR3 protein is CASSFQWNTEAFF. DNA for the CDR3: TGTGCCAGCAGCTTTCAGTGGAACACTGAAGCTTTCTTT.

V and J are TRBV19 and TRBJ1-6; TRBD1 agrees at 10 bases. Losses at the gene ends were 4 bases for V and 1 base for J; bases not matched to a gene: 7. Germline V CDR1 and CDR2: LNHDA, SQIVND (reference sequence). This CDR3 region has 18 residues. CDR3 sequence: CASSTTGGVLSYNSPLHF. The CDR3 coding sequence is TGTGCCAGTAGTACGACAGGGGGCGTCTTGTCCTATAATTCACCCCTCCACTTT.

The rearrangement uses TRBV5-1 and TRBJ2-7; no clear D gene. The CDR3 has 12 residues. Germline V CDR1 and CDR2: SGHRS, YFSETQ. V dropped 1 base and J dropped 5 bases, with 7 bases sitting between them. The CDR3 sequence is CASSLIFNEQYF. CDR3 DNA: TGCGCCAGCAGCTTGATTTTCAACGAGCAGTACTTC.

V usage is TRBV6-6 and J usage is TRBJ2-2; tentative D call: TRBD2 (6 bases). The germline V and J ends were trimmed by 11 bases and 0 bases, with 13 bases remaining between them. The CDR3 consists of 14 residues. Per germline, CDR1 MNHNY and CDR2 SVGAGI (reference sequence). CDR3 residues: CAGRREANTGELFF. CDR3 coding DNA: TGTGCCGGTAGGAGGGAGGCGAACACCGGGGAGCTGTTTTTT.

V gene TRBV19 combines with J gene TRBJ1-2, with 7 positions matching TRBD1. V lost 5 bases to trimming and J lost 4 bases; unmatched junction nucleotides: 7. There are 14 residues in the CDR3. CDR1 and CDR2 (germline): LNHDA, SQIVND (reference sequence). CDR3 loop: CASSRDSFSYGYTF. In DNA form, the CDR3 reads TGTGCCAGTAGTCGGGACAGCTTCTCCTATGGCTACACCTTC.

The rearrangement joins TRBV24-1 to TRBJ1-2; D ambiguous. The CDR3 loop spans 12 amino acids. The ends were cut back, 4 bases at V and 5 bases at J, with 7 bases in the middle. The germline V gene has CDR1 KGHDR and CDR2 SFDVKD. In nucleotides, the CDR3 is TGTGCCACCAGTGACGCGGGTTATGGCTACACCTTC. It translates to CATSDAGYGYTF.

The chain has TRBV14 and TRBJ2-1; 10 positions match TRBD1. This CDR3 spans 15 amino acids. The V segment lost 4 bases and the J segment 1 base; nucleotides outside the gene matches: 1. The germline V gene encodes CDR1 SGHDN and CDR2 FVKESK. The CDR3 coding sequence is TGTGCCAGCAGCCGACAGGGGGCATCCTACAATGAGCAGTTCTTC. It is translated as CASSRQGASYNEQFF.

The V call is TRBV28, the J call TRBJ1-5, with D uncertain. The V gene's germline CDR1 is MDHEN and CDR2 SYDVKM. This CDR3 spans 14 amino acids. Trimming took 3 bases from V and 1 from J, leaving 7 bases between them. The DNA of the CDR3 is TGTGCCAGCAGTTTTGGGGTAAGCAATCAGCCCCAGCATTTT. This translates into CASSFGVSNQPQHF.

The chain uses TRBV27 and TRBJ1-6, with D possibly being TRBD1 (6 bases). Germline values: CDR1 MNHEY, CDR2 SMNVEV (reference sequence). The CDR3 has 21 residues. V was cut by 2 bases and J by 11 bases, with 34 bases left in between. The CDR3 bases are TGTGCCAGCAGTTTAAGTGCGGGGGGCTCTTTTGCTTGGGAGAGACCACCACCCCTCCACTTT. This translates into CASSLSAGGSFAWERPPPLHF.